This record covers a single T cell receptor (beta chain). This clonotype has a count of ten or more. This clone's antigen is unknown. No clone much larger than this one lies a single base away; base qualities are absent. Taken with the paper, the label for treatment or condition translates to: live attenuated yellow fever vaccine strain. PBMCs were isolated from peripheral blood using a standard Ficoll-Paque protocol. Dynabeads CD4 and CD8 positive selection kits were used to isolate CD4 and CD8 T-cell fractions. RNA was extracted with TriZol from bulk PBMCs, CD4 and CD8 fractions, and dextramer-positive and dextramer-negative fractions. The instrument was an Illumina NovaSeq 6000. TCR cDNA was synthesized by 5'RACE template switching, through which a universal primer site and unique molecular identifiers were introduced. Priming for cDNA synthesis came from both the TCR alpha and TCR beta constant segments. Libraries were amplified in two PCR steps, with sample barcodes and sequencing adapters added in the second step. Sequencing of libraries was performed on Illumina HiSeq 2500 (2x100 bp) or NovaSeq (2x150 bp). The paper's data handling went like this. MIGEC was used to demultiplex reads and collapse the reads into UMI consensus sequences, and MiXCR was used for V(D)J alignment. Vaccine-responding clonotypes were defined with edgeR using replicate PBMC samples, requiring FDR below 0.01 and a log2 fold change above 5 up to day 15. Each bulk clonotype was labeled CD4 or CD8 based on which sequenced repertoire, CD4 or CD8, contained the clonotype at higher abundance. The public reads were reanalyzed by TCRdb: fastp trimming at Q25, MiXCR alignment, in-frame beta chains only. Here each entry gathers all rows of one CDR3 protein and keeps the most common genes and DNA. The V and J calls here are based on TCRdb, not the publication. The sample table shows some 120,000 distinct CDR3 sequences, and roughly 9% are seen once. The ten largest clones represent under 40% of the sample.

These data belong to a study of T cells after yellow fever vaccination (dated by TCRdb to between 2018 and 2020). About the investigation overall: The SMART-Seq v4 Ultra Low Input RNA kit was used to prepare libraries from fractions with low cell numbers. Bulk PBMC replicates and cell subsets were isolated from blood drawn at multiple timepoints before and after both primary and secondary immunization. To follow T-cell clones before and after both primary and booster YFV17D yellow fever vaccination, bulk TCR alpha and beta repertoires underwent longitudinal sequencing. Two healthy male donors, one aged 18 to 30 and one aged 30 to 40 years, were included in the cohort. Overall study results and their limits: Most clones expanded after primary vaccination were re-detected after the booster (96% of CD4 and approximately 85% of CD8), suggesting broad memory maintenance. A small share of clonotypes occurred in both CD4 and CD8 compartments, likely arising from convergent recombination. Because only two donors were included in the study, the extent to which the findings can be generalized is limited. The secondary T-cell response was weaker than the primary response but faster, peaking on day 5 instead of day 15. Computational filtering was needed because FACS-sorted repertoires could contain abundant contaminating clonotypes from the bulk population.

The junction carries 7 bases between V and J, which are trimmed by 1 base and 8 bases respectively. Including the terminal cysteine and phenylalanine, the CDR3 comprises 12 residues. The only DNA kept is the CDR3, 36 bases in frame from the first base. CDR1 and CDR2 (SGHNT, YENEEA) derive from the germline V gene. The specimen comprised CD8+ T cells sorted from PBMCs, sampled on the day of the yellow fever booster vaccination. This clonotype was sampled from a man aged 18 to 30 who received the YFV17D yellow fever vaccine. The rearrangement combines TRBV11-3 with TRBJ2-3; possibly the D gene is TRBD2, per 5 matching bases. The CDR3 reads CASSLGGGTQYF. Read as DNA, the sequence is TGTGCCAGCAGCTTAGGAGGAGGTACGCAGTATTTT.